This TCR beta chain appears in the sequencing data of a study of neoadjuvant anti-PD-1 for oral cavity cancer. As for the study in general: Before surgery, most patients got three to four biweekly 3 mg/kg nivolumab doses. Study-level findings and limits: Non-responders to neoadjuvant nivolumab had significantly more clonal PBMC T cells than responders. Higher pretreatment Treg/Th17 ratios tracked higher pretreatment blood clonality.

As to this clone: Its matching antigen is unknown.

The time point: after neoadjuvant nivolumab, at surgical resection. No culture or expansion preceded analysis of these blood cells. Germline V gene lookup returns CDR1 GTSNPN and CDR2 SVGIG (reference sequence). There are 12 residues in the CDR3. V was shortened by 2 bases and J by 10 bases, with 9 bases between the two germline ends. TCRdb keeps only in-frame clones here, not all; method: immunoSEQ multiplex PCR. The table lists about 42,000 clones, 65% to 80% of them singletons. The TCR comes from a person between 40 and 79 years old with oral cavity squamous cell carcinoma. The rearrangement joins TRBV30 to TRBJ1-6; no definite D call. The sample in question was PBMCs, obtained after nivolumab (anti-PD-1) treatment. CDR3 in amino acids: CAWSYLLSPLHF. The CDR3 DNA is TGTGCCTGGAGTTACCTACTATCACCCCTCCACTTT.